The 30 T cell receptor beta chains reported below all come from one sample, sequenced in a study of PD-1 blockade in classical Hodgkin lymphoma. Sequencing used immunoSEQ multiplex PCR; TCRdb keeps in-frame clones, though not all of them. Among 27,000 or so clones listed, 60% to 85% were seen once. Following autologous stem cell transplantation, relapse occurred in every patient, and exposure to brentuximab vedotin varied. Investigators isolated CD4+ T cells from thawed PBMCs through magnetic negative selection. This specimen was CD4+ T cells from blood, taken at baseline. These receptors were taken from a human donor with classical Hodgkin lymphoma.

This chain joins TRBV7-8 and TRBJ2-7, with a weak D call TRBD1 (5 bases). Trimming took 2 bases from V and 2 from J, leaving 10 bases between them. CDR1 is SGHVS and CDR2 is FQNEAQ in the germline V gene. The CDR3 contains 14 residues. The chain's CDR3 is CASSLQTGPYEQYF. The CDR3 DNA sequence: TGTGCCAGCAGCTTACAAACAGGCCCCTACGAGCAGTACTTC.

The chain uses TRBV30 and TRBJ1-1, with D unclear. Germline V gene lookup returns CDR1 GTSNPN and CDR2 SVGIG (reference sequence). V was cut by 3 bases and J by 7 bases, with 12 bases left in between. CDR3 length equals 12 residues. The CDR3 DNA sequence: TGTGCCTGGAGAATGGAGGATGGTGAAGCTTTCTTT. Translation gives CAWRMEDGEAFF.

V gene TRBV6-6 combines with J gene TRBJ1-5; D is uncertain. CDR3 length: 14 amino acids. Germline V gene data show CDR1 as MNHNY and CDR2 as SVGAGI (reference sequence). V lost 2 bases, J lost 0 bases, and 5 bases lay in between. The CDR3 sequence: CASSYRYSNQPQHF. The CDR3 DNA sequence: TGTGCCAGCAGTTACCGGTATAGCAATCAGCCCCAGCATTTT.

The V and J genes are TRBV29-1 and TRBJ2-7; a possible D gene is TRBD1 (6 bases). The CDR3 extends over 12 amino acids. From germline, CDR1 is SQVTM and CDR2 ANQGSEA. Trimming removed 3 bases at V and 4 bases at J, with 10 bases between. The CDR3 is CSVEKGVYEQYF. The CDR3 coding sequence is TGCAGCGTTGAGAAGGGGGTTTACGAGCAGTACTTC.

The chain recombines TRBV30 with TRBJ1-3, with unresolved D. The CDR3 extends over 11 amino acids. V dropped 5 bases and J dropped 8 bases, with 10 bases sitting between them. The germline CDR1 and CDR2 sequences are GTSNPN and SVGIG (reference sequence). In DNA form, the CDR3 reads TGTGCCTGGGGGATCTCGGACACCATATATTTT. Its translation is CAWGISDTIYF.

This rearrangement joins TRBV20-1 to TRBJ2-5; a weak D match, TRBD1 (6 bases). Germline V gives CDR1 DFQATT, CDR2 SNEGSKA (reference sequence). Deletions cut 8 bases from V and 5 bases from J, with 9 bases between. The CDR3 length is 10 residues. This CDR3 reads CSQGIETQYF. Written as DNA, the CDR3 is TGCAGTCAGGGGATTGAGACCCAGTACTTC.

V and J are TRBV21-1 and TRBJ1-2; TRBD1, the table's D call, was not compared with the DNA. TRBV21-1 is a known pseudogene. The CDR3 is made up of 14 amino acids. CDR3: CASSKVRGFLGYTF. CDR3 coding DNA: TGTGCCAGCAGCAAGGTCAGGGGGTTCTTGGGCTACACCTTC.

The gene calls are TRBV11-2 and TRBJ1-3, with D perhaps matching TRBD1 (6 bases). The CDR3 sequence is 17 residues long. V lost 6 bases and J lost 2, with 20 bases in between. Germline V gene sequence: CDR1 SGHAT, CDR2 FQNNGV. This CDR3 is CASRPPGGASAGNTIYF. In DNA form, the CDR3 reads TGTGCCAGCAGGCCACCTGGGGGGGCTTCTGCTGGAAACACCATATATTTT.

This chain uses TRBV7-9 with TRBJ1-5, with D perhaps matching TRBD1 (6 bases). Germline assignment: CDR1 SEHNR and CDR2 FQNEAQ (reference sequence). Trimming pared 0 bases from V and 0 bases from J, leaving 15 bases between. The CDR3 contains 18 residues. The CDR3 nucleotides are TGTGCCAGCAGCTTAGCGGGAGGAGGGACATATAGCAATCAGCCCCAGCATTTT. As protein: CASSLAGGGTYSNQPQHF.

The V and J genes are TRBV19 and TRBJ1-5; a weak D match, TRBD1 (6 bases). There are 15 residues in the CDR3. V was trimmed by 5 bases and J by 5 bases, leaving 16 bases between them. The V gene's germline CDR1 is LNHDA and CDR2 SQIVND (reference sequence). The CDR3 protein is CASSLPLDRYQPQHF. The CDR3 DNA follows: TGTGCCAGTAGTCTTCCTTTGGACAGATATCAGCCCCAGCATTTT.

This clone was counted between two and nine times. This chain links TRBV7-9 with TRBJ1-1; D is perhaps TRBD1 (5 bases). This CDR3 is 14 amino acids long. The V gene lost 4 bases and the J gene lost 1 base, with 10 bases spanning the gap. Germline CDR1 is SEHNR and CDR2 is FQNEAQ (reference sequence). CDR3 loop: CASSSLDRNTEAFF. The CDR3 DNA is TGTGCCAGCAGCTCTCTAGACAGGAACACTGAAGCTTTCTTT. Variable domain in full (rest from reference TRBV7-9 and TRBJ1-1): DTGVSQNPRHKITKRGQNVTFRCDPISEHNRLYWYRQTLGQGPEFLTYFQNEAQLEKSRLLSDRFSAERPKGSFSTLEIQRTEQGDSAMYLCASSSLDRNTEAFFGQGTRLTVV.

V is TRBV18 and J is TRBJ1-1; D gene uncertain. Germline assignment: CDR1 KGHSH and CDR2 LQKENI. Trimming took 6 bases from V and 6 from J, leaving 17 bases between them. This CDR3 spans 14 amino acids. The CDR3 protein is CASSPREVAAEAFF. Here the CDR3 DNA reads TGTGCCAGCTCGCCCCGGGAGGTTGCCGCTGAAGCTTTCTTT.

The V and J genes are TRBV19 and TRBJ2-1; D remains unclear. This CDR3 has 12 amino acids. CDR1 is LNHDA and CDR2 is SQIVND in the germline V gene (reference sequence). V lost 5 bases and J lost 5, with 7 bases in between. The CDR3 DNA sequence: TGTGCCAGTAGTCCCTGGGACAATGAGCAGTTCTTC. Its translation: CASSPWDNEQFF.

J is TRBJ1-6 and V is TRBV27, with D perhaps matching TRBD1 (6 bases). Trimming removed 5 bases from V and 7 bases from J, with 24 bases in between. Germline V gene lookup returns CDR1 MNHEY and CDR2 SMNVEV (reference sequence). This CDR3 has 18 residues. The CDR3, as DNA: TGTGCCAGCAGTCTAACATTTCTAGACAGGTTAACAAATTCACCCCTCCACTTT. It encodes CASSLTFLDRLTNSPLHF.

This clone turned up a few times. The chain couples TRBV28 to TRBJ1-5; D unresolved. The CDR3 consists of 15 residues. The V gene lost 6 bases and the J gene lost 0 bases, with 12 bases spanning the gap. The germline V gene has CDR1 MDHEN and CDR2 SYDVKM. CDR3 in DNA: TGTGCCAGCAGACCCCGGTTAGATAGCAATCAGCCCCAGCATTTT. It is translated as CASRPRLDSNQPQHF.

This clone was seen more than once but under ten times. The chain is built from TRBV19 and TRBJ2-7, with D possibly matching TRBD1 (5 bases). The germline V gene encodes CDR1 LNHDA and CDR2 SQIVND (reference sequence). Deletions cut 3 bases from V and 2 bases from J, with 11 bases between. This CDR3 spans 14 amino acids. In nucleotides, the CDR3 is TGTGCCAGTAGTATTAGGGCAGGGCCCTACGAGCAGTACTTC. Translated, it gives CASSIRAGPYEQYF.

The rearrangement joins TRBV6-5 to TRBJ1-6; D is uncertain. The V and J ends lost 6 bases and 9 bases respectively, with 18 bases between them. The germline V gene encodes CDR1 MNHEY and CDR2 SVGAGI. The CDR3 consists of 15 residues. The CDR3 protein is CASRPNPHGGSPLHF. CDR3 in DNA: TGTGCCAGCAGACCCAACCCACACGGCGGTTCACCCCTCCACTTT.

The chain uses TRBV9 and TRBJ1-1, with D hard to call. Germline CDR1 SGDLS, CDR2 YYNGEE. Trimming took off 4 bases at V and 3 bases at J, with 13 bases between the two ends. The CDR3 totals 14 residues. This chain's CDR3 is CASSPAPEDTEAFF. CDR3 coding DNA: TGTGCCAGCAGCCCCGCCCCCGAGGACACTGAAGCTTTCTTT.

This clone was seen once. The chain couples TRBV5-1 to TRBJ2-3, with D unresolved. The CDR3 loop spans 17 amino acids. Germline lookup yields CDR1 SGHRS and CDR2 YFSETQ. Between the trimmed V and J ends, which lost 0 bases and 0 bases, there was a span of 14 bases. The CDR3 DNA reads TGCGCCAGCAGCTTGGGGATCGTTAGAGCTAGCACAGATACGCAGTATTTT. Translated: CASSLGIVRASTDTQYF.

V gene TRBV21-1 combines with J gene TRBJ1-5. TRBV21-1 is assigned pseudogene status. The length of the CDR3 is 17 residues. CDR3 protein: CASSKALSAESNQPQHF. CDR3 DNA sequence: TGTGCCAGCAGCAAAGCGCTTTCGGCGGAAAGCAATCAGCCCCAGCATTTT.

The V and J genes are TRBV13 and TRBJ2-1, with D tentatively TRBD1 (6 bases). Trimming stripped 3 bases from V and 5 bases from J, with 17 bases between. The germline gives CDR1 PRHDT, CDR2 FYEKMQ (reference sequence). The CDR3 covers 16 residues. The CDR3 nucleotides are TGTGCCAGCAGCTTTCAGGGGCTCGGTCGGCACAATGAGCAGTTCTTC. This sequence encodes CASSFQGLGRHNEQFF.

The V gene is TRBV7-9, the J gene TRBJ2-2; D not certain. Germline V gives CDR1 SEHNR, CDR2 FQNEAQ (reference sequence). This CDR3 contains 14 residues. The germline V and J ends were trimmed by 2 bases and 4 bases, with 8 bases remaining between them. CDR3 amino acids: CASSLKAVTGELFF. The DNA of the CDR3 is TGTGCCAGCAGCTTAAAAGCCGTCACCGGGGAGCTGTTTTTT.

This rearrangement joins TRBV4-3 to TRBJ1-5, with D uncertain. Germline lookup yields CDR1 LGHNA and CDR2 YSLEER. The CDR3 length is 16 residues. V was trimmed by 0 bases and J by 2 bases, leaving 11 bases between them. The CDR3 region has the DNA TGCGCCAGCAGCCAAGAAGTAGGGTGGGGCAATCAGCCCCAGCATTTT. Translation: CASSQEVGWGNQPQHF.

This chain links TRBV5-8 with TRBJ2-1; 11 bases align to TRBD2. CDR3 size: 17 residues. Germline values: CDR1 SGHTS, CDR2 YDEGEE. Trimming at V came to 3 bases and at J to 1 base, leaving 6 bases not matched to a gene. The CDR3 loop reads CASSSYGLAGSYNEQFF. CDR3 DNA: TGTGCCAGCAGCTCGTACGGACTAGCGGGTTCCTACAATGAGCAGTTCTTC.

The V call is TRBV5-1, the J call TRBJ2-7, with 7 positions matching TRBD2. Looked up from germline, CDR1 is SGHRS and CDR2 is YFSETQ. With 1 base clipped from V and 0 bases from J, the junction kept 4 bases outside the gene matches. This CDR3 has 15 residues. The CDR3 region has the DNA TGCGCCAGCAGCTTGTCCGGGGGGAGCTCCTACGAGCAGTACTTC. Translated: CASSLSGGSSYEQYF.

This clone came up a few times. The rearrangement links TRBV10-3 to TRBJ2-7; D is uncertain. Per germline, CDR1 ENHRY and CDR2 SYGVKD. The CDR3 extends over 12 amino acids. The V end lost 3 bases, the J end lost 6 bases, and 9 bases lay between the germline ends. The CDR3 bases are TGTGCCATCAGTGACCTCGACGCCGAGCAGTACTTC. Translating gives CAISDLDAEQYF.

This chain connects TRBV5-4 to TRBJ2-1; 10 bases fit TRBD2. The V gene's germline CDR1 is SGHNT and CDR2 YYREEE (reference sequence). The CDR3 spans 15 residues. V lost 4 bases to trimming and J lost 5 bases; unmatched junction nucleotides: 6. Here the CDR3 reads CASSLTSGPNNEQFF. CDR3 nucleotides: TGTGCCAGCAGCCTGACTAGCGGGCCAAACAATGAGCAGTTCTTC. Based on the CDR3 plus reference TRBV5-4 and TRBJ2-1, the full variable domain is ETGVTQSPTHLIKTRGQQVTLRCSSQSGHNTVSWYQQALGQGPQFIFQYYREEENGRGNFPPRFSGLQFPNYSSELNVNALELDDSALYLCASSLTSGPNNEQFFGPGTRLTVL.

The gene calls are TRBV6-1 and TRBJ1-4; tentatively, D is TRBD1 (5 bases). The length of the CDR3 is 15 residues. V was pared by 4 bases and J by 1 base, with 10 bases between. CDR1 MNHNS and CDR2 SASEGT come from the germline V gene. The CDR3 DNA reads as TGTGCCAGCAGTGGAAACAGGTTAACTAATGAAAAACTGTTTTTT. Its protein is CASSGNRLTNEKLFF.

The CDR3 sequence is CASSLGPRDNSYEQYF. In DNA, the CDR3 is TGTGCCAGCAGCTTAGGCCCCCGGGACAACTCCTACGAGCAGTACTTC. The rearrangement joins TRBV11-2 to TRBJ2-7, with TRBD1 as a possible D gene (6 bases). The CDR3 is made up of 16 amino acids. Between the trimmed V and J ends, which lost 1 base and 0 bases, there was a span of 13 bases. Looked up from germline, CDR1 is SGHAT and CDR2 is FQNNGV.

This chain uses TRBV5-1 with TRBJ1-6; 9 bases are shared with TRBD1. The CDR3 is made up of 15 amino acids. CDR1 SGHRS and CDR2 YFSETQ come from the germline V gene. The J segment lost 10 bases and the V segment lost 4 bases, leaving 9 bases of the junction unmatched. Here the CDR3 DNA reads TGCGCCAGCAGCCTCTCCGGGACAGGGCGATCACCCCTCCACTTT. The encoded protein is CASSLSGTGRSPLHF.